Listed below are T cell receptor beta chains from one sample, sequenced in a study of T cell repertoires in cytomegalovirus infection. TCRdb itself ran the reads through MiXCR, one entry per CDR3 protein. The table has some 220,000 distinct CDR3 sequences, 6.5% seen once. The specimen was PBMCs. The receptors originated from a human donor in good health (CMV status not recorded). Some clones in this sample may be carry-over from other donors' samples. Each CDR3 is given with its conserved first and last residue. Fields, in order: J gene, D gene, V gene, clone size, CDR3 DNA, CDR3 protein. A D gene is named only where the DNA matches it firmly. Clone size, where shown, is once, few, many, or a class for clones that have expanded.

>TRBJ2-2|TRBD1|TRBV5-5|many
TGTGCCAGCAGCTTGGGGACAGGGGCCACCGGGGAGCTGTTTTTT
CASSLGTGATGELFF
>TRBJ2-3|TRBD2|TRBV7-2|many
TGTGCCAGCAGCTCACAACGGGGGGGCAGCACAGATACGCAGTATTTT
CASSSQRGGSTDTQYF
>TRBJ1-6|.|TRBV14|.
TGTGCCAGCAGCCAATACAGCTCCTATAATTCACCCCTCCACTTT
CASSQYSSYNSPLHF
>TRBJ2-1|.|TRBV5-1|.
TGCGCCAGCAGCTTGTGGCAGCTCCAGGACAATGAGCAGTTCTTC
CASSLWQLQDNEQFF
>TRBJ2-1|.|TRBV5-1|few
TGCGCCAGCACCATGGAGGTAGCTTTCAATGAGCAGTTCTTC
CASTMEVAFNEQFF
>TRBJ2-3|.|TRBV7-2|many
TGTGCCAGCAGCGGGGACCGGCATATCACAGATACGCAGTATTTT
CASSGDRHITDTQYF
>TRBJ1-2|TRBD1|TRBV20-1|many
TGCAGTGCTATCCCCCGACAGGGGCTAAGGGCTGGCTACACCTTC
CSAIPRQGLRAGYTF
>TRBJ1-6|TRBD1|TRBV28|once
TGTGCCAGCATTCCTGAAATAGGGACAGGGGAATCACCCCTCCACTTT
CASIPEIGTGESPLHF
>TRBJ2-1|.|TRBV7-9|many
TGTGCCAGCAGCCCACAGTTGGTTTACAATGAGCAGTTCTTC
CASSPQLVYNEQFF
>TRBJ1-4|.|TRBV7-8|many
TGTGCCAGCAGCTGGGGCGGGGAAAAACTGTTTTTT
CASSWGGEKLFF
>TRBJ1-5|TRBD1|TRBV6-6|many
TGTGCCAGCAGTTCCAACAGGGGTGGCAATCAGCCCCAGCATTTT
CASSSNRGGNQPQHF
>TRBJ2-2|.|TRBV28|many
TGTGCCAGCAGCCCCTTGTGGCAGGGGAACACCGGGGAGCTGTTTTTT
CASSPLWQGNTGELFF
>TRBJ2-2|TRBD1|TRBV7-6|many
TGTGCCAGCAGCCTGGGACAGCTTTTCCCCGGGGAGCTGTTTTTT
CASSLGQLFPGELFF
>TRBJ1-2|.|TRBV7-2|few
TGTGCCAGCAGCCCTAACAGGGAACCGTTCTATGGCTACACCTTC
CASSPNREPFYGYTF
>TRBJ2-1|.|TRBV14|many
TGTGCCAGCAGCCAATTTAGGGGAAATGAGCAGTTCTTC
CASSQFRGNEQFF
>TRBJ2-3|.|TRBV29-1|many
TGCAGCGTTGAATTAGGGGTGAGAACAGATACGCAGTATTTT
CSVELGVRTDTQYF
>TRBJ1-6|.|TRBV7-9|many
TGTGCCAGCAGCTTAGGAGAACAGTGGAATTCACCCCTCCACTTT
CASSLGEQWNSPLHF